Shown below are 11 T cell receptor beta chains from a single sample sequenced in a study of post-analysis software for immune sequencing data. Study outcomes and limitations: In patients, a few TRBV segments were more frequent than in controls, with TRBV5-6, TRBV5-1 and TRBV20-1 among them.

Antigen specificity for these receptors is unknown. Unique molecular identifiers had been added to the TCR beta cDNA libraries. TCRdb ran MiXCR on the PCR reads and lists one entry per CDR3 protein. The repertoire includes 650,000 to 900,000 distinct CDR3 sequences, around 45% of them detected once, and around 4.7% sits in the top ten. Source material: blood. These receptors came from a girl aged 5 to 17 with multiple sclerosis.

The J gene is TRBJ2-7, the V gene TRBV20-1, with D perhaps matching TRBD2 (5 bases). The CDR3 length is 14 residues. Germline V gene data show CDR1 as DFQATT and CDR2 as SNEGSKA (reference sequence). V was cut by 3 bases and J by 2 bases, with 14 bases left in between. CDR3 nucleotides: TGCAGTGCTAGGCGGACGGGATCGACCTACGAGCAGTACTTC. It specifies CSARRTGSTYEQYF.

This chain links TRBV29-1 with TRBJ2-5; D may be TRBD2 (5 bases). CDR3 length: 11 residues. Trimming removed 4 bases from V and 7 bases from J, with 10 bases in between. Germline CDR1 SQVTM, CDR2 ANQGSEA. The CDR3 nucleotides are TGCAGCGTTGGTAGCGAGGCGACCCAGTACTTC. Translating gives CSVGSEATQYF.

The chain joins TRBV6-5 to TRBJ2-7; D is perhaps TRBD1 (6 bases). The V and J ends lost 4 bases and 5 bases respectively, with 15 bases between them. CDR1 and CDR2 from the germline V gene are MNHEY and SVGAGI. CDR3 length equals 14 residues. CDR3 protein: CASSLTGSGDEQYF. CDR3 bases: TGTGCCAGCAGTTTAACAGGGAGCGGCGACGAGCAGTACTTC.

The V gene is TRBV5-1, the J gene TRBJ2-1, with 8 bases aligning to TRBD2. This CDR3 region has 14 residues. The V gene end was trimmed by 4 bases and the J gene end by 9 bases; junction bases not matched to a gene: 9. Per germline, CDR1 SGHRS and CDR2 YFSETQ. The chain's CDR3 is CASSPGLARPEQFF. In nucleotides, the CDR3 is TGCGCCAGCAGCCCCGGACTAGCTCGGCCTGAGCAGTTCTTC.

The J gene is TRBJ2-7, the V gene TRBV5-1; no definite D call. Germline V gives CDR1 SGHRS, CDR2 YFSETQ. V was clipped by 3 bases and J by 1 base, with 11 bases between them. CDR3 length: 14 amino acids. DNA of the CDR3: TGCGCCAGCAGCTGGGGATTGGGGTCCTACGAGCAGTACTTC. It specifies CASSWGLGSYEQYF. The variable domain in full, with the rest retrieved from reference TRBV5-1 and TRBJ2-7, is KAGVTQTPRYLIKTRGQQVTLSCSPISGHRSVSWYQQTPGQGLQFLFEYFSETQRNKGNFPGRFSGRQFSNSRSEMNVSTLELGDSALYLCASSWGLGSYEQYFGPGTRLTVT.

The chain combines TRBV12-3 or TRBV12-4 with TRBJ2-3; D is possibly TRBD2 (6 bases). With 6 bases removed from V and 0 bases from J, the gap between germline ends came to 22 bases. The CDR3 is 18 amino acids. DNA for the CDR3: TGTGCCAGCAGCCCCGAACGGGGAGGATGGTCTAGCACAGATACGCAGTATTTT. Translating gives CASSPERGGWSSTDTQYF.

The chain is built from TRBV7-2 and TRBJ2-7, with D maybe TRBD1 (6 bases). Trimming shortened V by 2 bases and J by 0 bases, and 11 bases separated the two germline ends. The CDR3 contains 15 residues. Per the germline V gene, CDR1 is SGHTA and CDR2 is FQGNSA. For the CDR3, the DNA is TGTGCCAGCAGCTTATGGGCAGGGGCCTCCTACGAGCAGTACTTC. The encoded protein is CASSLWAGASYEQYF.

This chain links TRBV28 with TRBJ2-1; D is possibly TRBD2 (6 bases). The germline CDR1 and CDR2 sequences are MDHEN and SYDVKM. This CDR3 has 14 amino acids. Trimming took off 3 bases at V and 7 bases at J, with 13 bases between the two ends. CDR3 amino acids: CASSLTGARNEQFF. In nucleotides, the CDR3 is TGTGCCAGCAGTTTGACGGGAGCGAGAAATGAGCAGTTCTTC.

The chain employs TRBV7-9 and TRBJ1-1, with D possibly TRBD1 on 5 matching bases. The CDR3 has 14 amino acids. Trimming took off 4 bases at V and 3 bases at J, with 12 bases between the two ends. Germline assignment: CDR1 SEHNR and CDR2 FQNEAQ (reference sequence). CDR3 amino acids: CASSSGRGYTEAFF. DNA of the CDR3: TGTGCCAGCAGCTCGGGACGGGGCTACACTGAAGCTTTCTTT.

The V and J genes are TRBV30 and TRBJ2-3; TRBD1 aligns across 10 bases. The CDR3 has 15 residues. Germline trimming cut 1 base from V and 5 bases from J; bases unmatched to any gene: 6. CDR1 and CDR2 (germline): GTSNPN, SVGIG (reference sequence). The CDR3, as DNA: TGTGCCTGGAGTGATCGGGACAGGGGTGGAGATACGCAGTATTTT. It codes for CAWSDRDRGGDTQYF.

The genes are TRBV6-5 and TRBJ2-6, with no clear D. Trimming removed 6 bases at V and 4 bases at J, with 10 bases between. Germline CDR1 is MNHEY and CDR2 is SVGAGI. CDR3 length equals 14 residues. CDR3 sequence reads: CASRVVRGANVLTF. CDR3 bases: TGTGCCAGCAGAGTCGTCCGCGGGGCCAACGTCCTGACTTTC.